The clone carrying this T cell receptor beta chain was observed a few times. No antigen is known for it. A read error may explain this, as a much larger clone is one base away. The germline V gene has CDR1 MDHEN and CDR2 SYDVKM. V shed 6 bases and J shed 1 base, with 6 bases lying between them. The CDR3 consists of 13 residues. The data are from a study of T cells in Graves' hyperthyroidism and ophthalmopathy. Study-level results: Blood also contained most expanded thyroid clonotypes above 0.001.

Researchers amplified the TCR beta CDR3 regions from RNA transcripts. The HTBI primer set was used in a first-round RT-PCR of the TCR CDR3. TCRdb redid the calling of the multiplex PCR reads with MiXCR, one entry per CDR3 protein. Among about 400,000 distinct CDR3 sequences, around an eighth were seen once, and the ten largest hold 25% to 30%. Sequencing input: blood. The TCR comes from a middle-aged man with Graves' ophthalmopathy. The rearrangement links TRBV28 to TRBJ2-2; D is uncertain. The CDR3 region is CASSQRNTGELFF. The CDR3 DNA sequence: TGTGCCAGCAGCCAACGGAACACCGGGGAGCTGTTTTTT.